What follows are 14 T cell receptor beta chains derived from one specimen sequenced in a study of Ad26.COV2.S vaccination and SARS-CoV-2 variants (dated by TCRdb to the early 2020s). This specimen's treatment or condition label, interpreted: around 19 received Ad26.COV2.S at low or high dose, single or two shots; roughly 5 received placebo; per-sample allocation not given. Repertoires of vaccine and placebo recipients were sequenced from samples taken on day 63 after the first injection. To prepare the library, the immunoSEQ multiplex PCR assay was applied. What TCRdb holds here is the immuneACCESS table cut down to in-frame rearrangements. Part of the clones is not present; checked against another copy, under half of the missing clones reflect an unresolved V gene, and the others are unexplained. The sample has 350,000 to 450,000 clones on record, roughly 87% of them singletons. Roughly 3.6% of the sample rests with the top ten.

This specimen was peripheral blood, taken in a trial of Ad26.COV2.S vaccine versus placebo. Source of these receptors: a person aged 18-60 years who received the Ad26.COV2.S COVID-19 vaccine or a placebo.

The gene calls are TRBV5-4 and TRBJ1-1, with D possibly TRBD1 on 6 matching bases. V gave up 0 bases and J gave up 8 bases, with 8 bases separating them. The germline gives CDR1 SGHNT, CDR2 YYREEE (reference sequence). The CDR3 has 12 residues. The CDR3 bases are TGTGCCAGCAGCTTGGTGCAGGGGGAAGCTTTCTTT. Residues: CASSLVQGEAFF.

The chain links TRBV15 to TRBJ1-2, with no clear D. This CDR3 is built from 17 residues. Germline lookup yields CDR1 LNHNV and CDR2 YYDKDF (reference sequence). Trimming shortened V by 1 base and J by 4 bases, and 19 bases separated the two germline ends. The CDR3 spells CATSRASANSFSYGYTF. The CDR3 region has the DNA TGTGCCACCAGCAGAGCCTCAGCGAACAGCTTCTCCTATGGCTACACCTTC. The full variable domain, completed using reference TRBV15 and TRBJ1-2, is DAMVIQNPRYQVTQFGKPVTLSCSQTLNHNVMYWYQQKSSQAPKLLFHYYDKDFNNEADTPDNFQSRRPNTSFCFLDIRSPGLGDTAMYLCATSRASANSFSYGYTFGSGTRLTVV.

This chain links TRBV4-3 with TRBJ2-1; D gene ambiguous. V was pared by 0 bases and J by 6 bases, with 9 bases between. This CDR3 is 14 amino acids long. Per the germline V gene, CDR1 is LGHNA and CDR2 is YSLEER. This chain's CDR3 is CASSQEVTANEQFF. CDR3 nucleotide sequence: TGCGCCAGCAGCCAAGAGGTCACGGCCAATGAGCAGTTCTTC.

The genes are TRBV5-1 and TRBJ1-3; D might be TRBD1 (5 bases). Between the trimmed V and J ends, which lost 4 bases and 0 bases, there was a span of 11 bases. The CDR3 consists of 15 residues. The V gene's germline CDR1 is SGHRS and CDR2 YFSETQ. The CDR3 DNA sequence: TGCGCCAGCAGCCGAACAGGAATCTCTGGAAACACCATATATTTT. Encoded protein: CASSRTGISGNTIYF.

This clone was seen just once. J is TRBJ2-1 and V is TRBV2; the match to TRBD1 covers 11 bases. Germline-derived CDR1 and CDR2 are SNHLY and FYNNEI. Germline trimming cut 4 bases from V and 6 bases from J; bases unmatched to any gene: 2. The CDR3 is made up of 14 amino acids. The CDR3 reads CASSGDRGVNEQFF. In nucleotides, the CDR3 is TGTGCCAGCAGTGGGGACAGGGGGGTCAATGAGCAGTTCTTC. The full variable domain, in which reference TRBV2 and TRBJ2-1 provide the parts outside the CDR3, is EPEVTQTPSHQVTQMGQEVILRCVPISNHLYFYWYRQILGQKVEFLVSFYNNEISEKSEIFDDQFSVERPDGSNFTLKIRSTKLEDSAMYFCASSGDRGVNEQFFGPGTRLTVL.

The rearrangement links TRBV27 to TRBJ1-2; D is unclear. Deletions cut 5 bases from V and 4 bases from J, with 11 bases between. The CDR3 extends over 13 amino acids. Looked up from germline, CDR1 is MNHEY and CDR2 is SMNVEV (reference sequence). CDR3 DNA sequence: TGTGCCAGCAGTCGGACCCTGGGCTATGGCTACACCTTC. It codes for CASSRTLGYGYTF.

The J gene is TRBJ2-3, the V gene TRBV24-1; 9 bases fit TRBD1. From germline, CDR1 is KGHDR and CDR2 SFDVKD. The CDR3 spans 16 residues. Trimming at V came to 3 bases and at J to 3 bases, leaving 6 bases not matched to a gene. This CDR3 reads CATSDTGTGRTDTQYF. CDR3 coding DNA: TGTGCCACCAGTGATACCGGGACAGGGAGGACAGATACGCAGTATTTT.

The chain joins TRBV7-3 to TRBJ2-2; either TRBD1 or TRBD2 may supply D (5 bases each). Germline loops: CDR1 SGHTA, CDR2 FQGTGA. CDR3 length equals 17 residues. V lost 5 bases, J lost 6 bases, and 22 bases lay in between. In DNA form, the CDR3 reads TGTGCCAGCAGCCTAGGGCCTCGCGGGCTGGGGGCCGGGGAGCTGTTTTTT. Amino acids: CASSLGPRGLGAGELFF. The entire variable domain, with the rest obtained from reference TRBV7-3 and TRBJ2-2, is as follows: GAGVSQTPSNKVTEKGKYVELRCDPISGHTALYWYRQSLGQGPEFLIYFQGTGAADDSGLPNDRFFAVRPEGSVSTLKIQRTERGDSAVYLCASSLGPRGLGAGELFFGEGSRLTVL.

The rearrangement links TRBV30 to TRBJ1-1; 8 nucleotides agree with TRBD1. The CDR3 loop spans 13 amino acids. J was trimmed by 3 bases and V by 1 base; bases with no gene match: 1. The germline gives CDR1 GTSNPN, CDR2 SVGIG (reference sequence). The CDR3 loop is CAWSGQGYTEAFF. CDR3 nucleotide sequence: TGTGCCTGGAGTGGACAGGGGTACACTGAAGCTTTCTTT.

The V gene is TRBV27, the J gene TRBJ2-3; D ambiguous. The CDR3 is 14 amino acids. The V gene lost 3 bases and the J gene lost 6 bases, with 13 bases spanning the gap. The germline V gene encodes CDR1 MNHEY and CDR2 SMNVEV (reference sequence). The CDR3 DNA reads TGTGCCAGCAGTTTGATGGCCTCCGCCGATACGCAGTATTTT. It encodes CASSLMASADTQYF.

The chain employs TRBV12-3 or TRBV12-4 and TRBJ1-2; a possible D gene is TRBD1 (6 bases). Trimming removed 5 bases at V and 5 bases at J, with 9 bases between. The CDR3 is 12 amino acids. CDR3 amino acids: CASSPGDYGYTF. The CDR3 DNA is TGTGCCAGCAGTCCAGGGGATTATGGCTACACCTTC.

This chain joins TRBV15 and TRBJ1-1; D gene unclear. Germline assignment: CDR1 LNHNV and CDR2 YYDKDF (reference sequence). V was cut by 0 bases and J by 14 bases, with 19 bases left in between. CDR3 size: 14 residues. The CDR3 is CATSRDVGRIGWFF. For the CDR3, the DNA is TGTGCCACCAGCAGAGATGTGGGTCGTATAGGGTGGTTCTTT.

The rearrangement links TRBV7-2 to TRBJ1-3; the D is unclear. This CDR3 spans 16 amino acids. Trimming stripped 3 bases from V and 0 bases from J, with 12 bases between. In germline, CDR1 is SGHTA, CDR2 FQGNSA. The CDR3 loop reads CASSLSAPSSGNTIYF. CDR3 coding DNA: TGTGCCAGCAGCTTGTCGGCGCCCAGCTCTGGAAACACCATATATTTT.

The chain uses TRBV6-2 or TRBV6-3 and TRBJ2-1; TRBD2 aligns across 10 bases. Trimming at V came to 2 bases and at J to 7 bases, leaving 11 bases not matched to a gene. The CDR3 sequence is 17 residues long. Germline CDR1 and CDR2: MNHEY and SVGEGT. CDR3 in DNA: TGTGCCAGCAGTTACCCGGCTAGCGGGGGTTCCTGGAATGAGCAGTTCTTC. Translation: CASSYPASGGSWNEQFF.